A selection of T cell receptor beta chains follows, all from one sample in a study of memory CD8 T cells in hepatitis C reinfection. The protocol was immunoSEQ multiplex PCR, while the TCRdb copy is restricted to in-frame clones and leaves out a portion. The sample lists over 35,000 clones; roughly 88% were seen once. The sequenced material came from naive CD8+ T cells sorted from blood. These receptors originate from a man aged 18 to 30 with hepatitis C virus infection. CDR3s include the opening cysteine and the closing phenylalanine or tryptophan. The order of the fields is D gene, V gene, J gene, CDR3 protein. The D gene is left open where the match is weak.

TRBD1,TRBV28,TRBJ1-4,CASTLTGTNEKLFF
NA,TRBV11-2,TRBJ1-4,CASRMFGTNEKLFF
TRBD1,TRBV5-6,TRBJ1-1,CASSIRDRGEPEAFF
NA,TRBV19,TRBJ2-2,CASSMGHYTGELFF
TRBD1,TRBV7-8,TRBJ2-1,CASRPGTDNEQFF
NA,TRBV6-5,TRBJ1-5,CASSLRQSNQPQHF
TRBD2,TRBV7-3,TRBJ2-1,CASSSGLADIYNEQFF
TRBD2,TRBV19,TRBJ2-5,CASSEVGGLAGGLQETQYF
NA,TRBV15,TRBJ2-3,CATSREEVATDTQYF
NA,TRBV27,TRBJ2-7,CASSLSYRPRNEQYF